Listed below are T cell receptor beta chains from one sample, sequenced in a study of blood T cell repertoires in COVID-19. Generated by immunoSEQ multiplex PCR, the TCRdb table keeps only in-frame clones and is missing some. This table has some 260,000 clones, about 85% appearing once. The sample taken for sequencing was PBMCs or T cells enriched from blood (not recorded which). Receptor source: a woman aged 30 to 39 with acute COVID-19. Each CDR3 is given with its conserved first and last residue. Each record gives: clone size, V gene, J gene, D gene, CDR3 length, CDR3 protein, CDR3 DNA. D genes are given only for firm matches. Size tells how often a clone was seen (once, few, many) or the class of an expanded clone, and some rows leave it out.

clone size: .
V gene: TRBV25-1
J gene: TRBJ2-1
D gene: .
CDR3 length: 16
CDR3 protein: CASSGGRRGFINEQFF
CDR3 DNA: TGTGCCAGCAGTGGGGGTCGAAGGGGTTTTATCAATGAGCAGTTCTTC

clone size: once
V gene: TRBV6-5
J gene: TRBJ2-7
D gene: TRBD2
CDR3 length: 11
CDR3 protein: CASTRGGEQYF
CDR3 DNA: TGTGCCAGCACGCGGGGGGGCGAGCAGTACTTC

clone size: once
V gene: TRBV24-1
J gene: TRBJ2-1
D gene: .
CDR3 length: 12
CDR3 protein: CATSDTRGEQFF
CDR3 DNA: TGTGCCACCAGTGATACAAGAGGTGAGCAGTTCTTC

clone size: .
V gene: TRBV19
J gene: TRBJ1-1
D gene: TRBD1
CDR3 length: 14
CDR3 protein: CASSIEGASAEAFF
CDR3 DNA: TGTGCCAGTAGTATTGAGGGGGCGTCGGCTGAAGCTTTCTTT

clone size: .
V gene: TRBV7-3
J gene: TRBJ2-3
D gene: TRBD1
CDR3 length: 15
CDR3 protein: CASSPGTASQDTQYF
CDR3 DNA: TGTGCCAGCAGCCCGGGGACAGCCTCCCAAGATACGCAGTATTTT

clone size: .
V gene: TRBV4-3
J gene: TRBJ2-3
D gene: .
CDR3 length: 16
CDR3 protein: CASSQDGGLATDTQYF
CDR3 DNA: TGCGCCAGCAGCCAAGATGGGGGACTCGCTACAGATACGCAGTATTTT

clone size: once
V gene: TRBV19
J gene: TRBJ1-2
D gene: .
CDR3 length: 15
CDR3 protein: CASLRDAGSRYGYTF
CDR3 DNA: TGTGCCAGTCTCAGGGATGCGGGGTCCCGCTATGGCTACACCTTC

clone size: .
V gene: TRBV27
J gene: TRBJ1-1
D gene: TRBD1
CDR3 length: 14
CDR3 protein: CASRTGTVNTEAFF
CDR3 DNA: TGTGCCAGCAGGACCGGGACAGTGAACACTGAAGCTTTCTTT

clone size: few
V gene: TRBV29-1
J gene: TRBJ2-1
D gene: TRBD1
CDR3 length: 14
CDR3 protein: CSVTTGSSWNEQFF
CDR3 DNA: TGCAGCGTTACGACAGGGTCGTCGTGGAATGAGCAGTTCTTC

clone size: .
V gene: TRBV2
J gene: TRBJ2-5
D gene: .
CDR3 length: 14
CDR3 protein: CASSEGQVQETQYF
CDR3 DNA: TGTGCCAGCAGTGAGGGACAAGTCCAAGAGACCCAGTACTTC

clone size: .
V gene: TRBV4-1
J gene: TRBJ1-1
D gene: TRBD1
CDR3 length: 17
CDR3 protein: CASSQDSGTGSKTEAFF
CDR3 DNA: TGCGCCAGCAGCCAAGATTCGGGGACAGGGTCGAAGACTGAAGCTTTCTTT

clone size: .
V gene: TRBV2
J gene: TRBJ2-2
D gene: TRBD2
CDR3 length: 16
CDR3 protein: CASRGLAGEYTGELFF
CDR3 DNA: TGTGCCAGCAGGGGATTAGCGGGGGAGTACACCGGGGAGCTGTTTTTT

clone size: .
V gene: TRBV27
J gene: TRBJ2-3
D gene: .
CDR3 length: 15
CDR3 protein: CASSLAGIGADTQYF
CDR3 DNA: TGTGCCAGCAGTTTAGCGGGGATAGGGGCAGATACGCAGTATTTT

clone size: .
V gene: TRBV3-1/TRBV3-2
J gene: TRBJ2-7
D gene: .
CDR3 length: 12
CDR3 protein: CASSQVSYEQYF
CDR3 DNA: TGTGCCAGCAGCCAAGTATCCTACGAGCAGTACTTC

clone size: .
V gene: TRBV10-2
J gene: TRBJ1-4
D gene: TRBD1
CDR3 length: 14
CDR3 protein: CASRETGVGEKLFF
CDR3 DNA: TGCGCCAGCAGGGAAACAGGGGTTGGGGAAAAACTGTTTTTT

clone size: few
V gene: TRBV6-2/TRBV6-3
J gene: TRBJ1-1
D gene: TRBD1
CDR3 length: 14
CDR3 protein: CASSRQGAGTEAFF
CDR3 DNA: TGTGCCAGCAGTAGACAGGGAGCGGGCACTGAAGCTTTCTTT

clone size: .
V gene: TRBV6-5
J gene: TRBJ1-1
D gene: TRBD1
CDR3 length: 12
CDR3 protein: CASSQGAAEAFF
CDR3 DNA: TGTGCCAGCAGTCAGGGGGCAGCTGAAGCTTTCTTT

clone size: .
V gene: TRBV6-5
J gene: TRBJ1-6
D gene: .
CDR3 length: 15
CDR3 protein: CASSYQAQANSPLHF
CDR3 DNA: TGTGCCAGCAGTTACCAAGCACAGGCCAATTCACCCCTCCACTTT

clone size: .
V gene: TRBV5-5
J gene: TRBJ1-1
D gene: .
CDR3 length: 14
CDR3 protein: CASSLYPGNTEAFF
CDR3 DNA: TGTGCCAGCAGCTTGTATCCGGGGAACACTGAAGCTTTCTTT

clone size: once
V gene: TRBV7-2
J gene: TRBJ2-3
D gene: .
CDR3 length: 13
CDR3 protein: CASSPLAADTQYF
CDR3 DNA: TGTGCCAGCAGCCCGTTAGCGGCGGATACGCAGTATTTT

clone size: .
V gene: TRBV6-2/TRBV6-3
J gene: TRBJ2-7
D gene: TRBD2
CDR3 length: 16
CDR3 protein: CASSYSNWGGTDEQYF
CDR3 DNA: TGTGCCAGCAGTTACTCGAATTGGGGGGGGACGGACGAGCAGTACTTC

clone size: .
V gene: TRBV5-1
J gene: TRBJ2-3
D gene: .
CDR3 length: 15
CDR3 protein: CASGPQGASTDTQYF
CDR3 DNA: TGCGCCAGCGGCCCCCAGGGTGCTAGCACAGATACGCAGTATTTT

clone size: .
V gene: TRBV27
J gene: TRBJ2-1
D gene: .
CDR3 length: 16
CDR3 protein: CASSYERRFIYNEQFF
CDR3 DNA: TGTGCCAGCAGTTACGAGCGGCGTTTCATCTACAATGAGCAGTTCTTC

clone size: .
V gene: TRBV30
J gene: TRBJ1-1
D gene: TRBD1
CDR3 length: 14
CDR3 protein: CAWTSGQGETEAFF
CDR3 DNA: TGTGCCTGGACCTCCGGACAGGGAGAAACTGAAGCTTTCTTT

clone size: .
V gene: TRBV28
J gene: TRBJ2-3
D gene: .
CDR3 length: 14
CDR3 protein: CASSLTGSTDTQYF
CDR3 DNA: TGTGCCAGCAGTTTAACGGGGTCCACAGATACGCAGTATTTT